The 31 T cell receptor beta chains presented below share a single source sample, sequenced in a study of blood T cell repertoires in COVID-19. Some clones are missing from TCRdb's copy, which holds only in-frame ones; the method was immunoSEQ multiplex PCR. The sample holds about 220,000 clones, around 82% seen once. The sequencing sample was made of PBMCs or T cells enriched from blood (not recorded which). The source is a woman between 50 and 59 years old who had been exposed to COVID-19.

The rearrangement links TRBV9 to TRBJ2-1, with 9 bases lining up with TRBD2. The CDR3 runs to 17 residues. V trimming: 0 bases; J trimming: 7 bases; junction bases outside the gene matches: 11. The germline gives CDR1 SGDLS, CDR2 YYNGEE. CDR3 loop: CASSVGAGGPLGNEQFF. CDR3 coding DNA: TGTGCCAGCAGCGTAGGAGCGGGGGGCCCTTTGGGGAATGAGCAGTTCTTC.

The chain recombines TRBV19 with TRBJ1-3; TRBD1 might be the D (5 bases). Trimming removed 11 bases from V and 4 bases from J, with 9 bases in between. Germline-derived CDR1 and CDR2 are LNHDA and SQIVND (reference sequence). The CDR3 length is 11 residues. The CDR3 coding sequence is TGTGCCTCCGACAGCGGAAACACCATATATTTT. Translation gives CASDSGNTIYF.

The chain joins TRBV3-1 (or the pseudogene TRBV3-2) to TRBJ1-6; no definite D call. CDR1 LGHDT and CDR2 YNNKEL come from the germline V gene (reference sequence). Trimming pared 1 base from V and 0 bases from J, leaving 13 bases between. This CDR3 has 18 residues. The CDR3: CASSQGRSAGSYNSPLHF. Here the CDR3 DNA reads TGTGCCAGCAGCCAAGGCCGCAGCGCCGGCTCCTATAATTCACCCCTCCACTTT.

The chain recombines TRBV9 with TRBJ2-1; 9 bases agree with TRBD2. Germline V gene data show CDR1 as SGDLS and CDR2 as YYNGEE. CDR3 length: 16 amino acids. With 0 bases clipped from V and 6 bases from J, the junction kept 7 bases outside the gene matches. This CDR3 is CASSVEGRGGVNEQFF. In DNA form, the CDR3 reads TGTGCCAGCAGCGTAGAAGGGCGGGGGGGCGTCAATGAGCAGTTCTTC. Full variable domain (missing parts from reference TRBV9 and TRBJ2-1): DSGVTQTPKHLITATGQRVTLRCSPRSGDLSVYWYQQSLDQGLQFLIQYYNGEERAKGNILERFSAQQFPDLHSELNLSSLELGDSALYFCASSVEGRGGVNEQFFGPGTRLTVL.

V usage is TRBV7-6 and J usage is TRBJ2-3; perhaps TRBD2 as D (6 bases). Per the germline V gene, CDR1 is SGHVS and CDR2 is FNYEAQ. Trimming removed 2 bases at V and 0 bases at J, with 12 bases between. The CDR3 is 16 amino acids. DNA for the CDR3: TGTGCCAGCAGCTTACGAGGGACTCCTAGCACAGATACGCAGTATTTT. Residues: CASSLRGTPSTDTQYF. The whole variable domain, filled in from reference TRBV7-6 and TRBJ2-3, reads GAGVSQSPRYKVTKRGQDVALRCDPISGHVSLYWYRQALGQGPEFLTYFNYEAQQDKSGLPNDRFSAERPEGSISTLTIQRTEQRDSAMYRCASSLRGTPSTDTQYFGPGTRLTVL.

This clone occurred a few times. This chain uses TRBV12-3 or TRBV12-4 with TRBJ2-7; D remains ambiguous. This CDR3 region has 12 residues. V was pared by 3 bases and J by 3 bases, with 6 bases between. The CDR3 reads CASSFNNYEQYF. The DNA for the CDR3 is TGTGCCAGCAGTTTCAACAACTACGAGCAGTACTTC.

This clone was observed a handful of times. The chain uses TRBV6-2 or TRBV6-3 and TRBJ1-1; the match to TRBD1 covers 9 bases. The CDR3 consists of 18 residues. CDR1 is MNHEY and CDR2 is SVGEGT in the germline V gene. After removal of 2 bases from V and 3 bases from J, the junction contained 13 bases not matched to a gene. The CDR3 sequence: CASSYESGQGLVDTEAFF. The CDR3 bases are TGTGCCAGCAGTTACGAATCGGGACAGGGATTAGTAGACACTGAAGCTTTCTTT.

In DNA form, the CDR3 reads TGTGCCAGCAGCCAAGTGTTCGTTGAAGCTTTCTTT. Amino acid sequence: CASSQVFVEAFF. This chain links TRBV3-1 (or the pseudogene TRBV3-2) with TRBJ1-1; D unclear. The CDR3 is 12 amino acids. V gave up 1 base and J gave up 7 bases, with 7 bases separating them. In germline, CDR1 is LGHDT, CDR2 YNNKEL (reference sequence).

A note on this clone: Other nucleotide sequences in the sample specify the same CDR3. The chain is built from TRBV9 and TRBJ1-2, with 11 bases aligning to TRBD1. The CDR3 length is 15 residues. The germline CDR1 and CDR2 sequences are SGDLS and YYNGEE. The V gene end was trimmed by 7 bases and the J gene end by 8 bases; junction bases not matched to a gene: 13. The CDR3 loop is CASGGGTGGGGGYTF. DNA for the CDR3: TGTGCCAGCGGAGGTGGGACAGGGGGAGGGGGCGGCTACACCTTC.

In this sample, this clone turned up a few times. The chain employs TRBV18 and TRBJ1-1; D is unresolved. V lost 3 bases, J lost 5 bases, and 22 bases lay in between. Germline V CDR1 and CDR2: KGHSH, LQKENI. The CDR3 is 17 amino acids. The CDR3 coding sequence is TGTGCCAGCTCACCGTCTGAACTCGGAGGAGTGTCTACTGAAGCTTTCTTT. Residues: CASSPSELGGVSTEAFF.

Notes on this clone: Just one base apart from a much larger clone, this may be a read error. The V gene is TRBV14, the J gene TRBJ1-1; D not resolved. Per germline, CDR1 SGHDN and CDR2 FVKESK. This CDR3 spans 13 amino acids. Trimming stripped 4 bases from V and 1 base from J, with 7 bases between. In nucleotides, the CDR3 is TGTGCCAGCAGCCTAACAAAGAACACTGAAGCTTTCTTT. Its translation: CASSLTKNTEAFF.

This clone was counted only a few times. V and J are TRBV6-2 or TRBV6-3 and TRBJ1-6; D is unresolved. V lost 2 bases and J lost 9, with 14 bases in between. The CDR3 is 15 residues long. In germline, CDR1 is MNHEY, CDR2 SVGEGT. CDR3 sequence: CASSYDAGLASPLHF. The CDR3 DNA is TGTGCCAGCAGTTACGACGCAGGCTTGGCTTCACCCCTCCACTTT.

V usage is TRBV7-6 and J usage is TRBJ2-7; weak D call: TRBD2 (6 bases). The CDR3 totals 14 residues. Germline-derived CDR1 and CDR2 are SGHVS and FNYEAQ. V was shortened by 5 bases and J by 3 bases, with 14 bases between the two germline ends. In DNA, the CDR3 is TGTGCCAGCAGCCGGGGACTGGATATCTACGAGCAGTACTTC. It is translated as CASSRGLDIYEQYF.

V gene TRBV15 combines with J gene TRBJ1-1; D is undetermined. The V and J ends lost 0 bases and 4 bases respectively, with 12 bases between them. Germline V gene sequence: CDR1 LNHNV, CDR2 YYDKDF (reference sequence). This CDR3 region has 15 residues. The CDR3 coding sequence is TGTGCCACCAGCAGAGATGGGCGCCTGGGCACTGAAGCTTTCTTT. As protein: CATSRDGRLGTEAFF.

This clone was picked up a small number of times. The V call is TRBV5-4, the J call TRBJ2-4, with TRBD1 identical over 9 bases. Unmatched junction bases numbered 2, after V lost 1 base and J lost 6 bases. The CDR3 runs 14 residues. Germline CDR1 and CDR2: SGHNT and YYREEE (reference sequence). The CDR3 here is CASSLTGGRNIQYF. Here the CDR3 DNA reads TGTGCCAGCAGCTTGACAGGGGGCAGAAACATTCAGTACTTC.

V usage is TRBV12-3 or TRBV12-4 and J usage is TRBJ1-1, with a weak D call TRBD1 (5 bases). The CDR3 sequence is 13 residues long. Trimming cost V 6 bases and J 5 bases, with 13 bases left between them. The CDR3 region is CASRIGAGTEAFF. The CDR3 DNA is TGTGCCAGCAGGATAGGGGCGGGGACTGAAGCTTTCTTT.

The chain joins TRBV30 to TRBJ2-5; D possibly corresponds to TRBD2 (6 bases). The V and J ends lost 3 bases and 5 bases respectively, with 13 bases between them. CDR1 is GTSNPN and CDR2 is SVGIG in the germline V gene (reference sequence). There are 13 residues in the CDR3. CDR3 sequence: CAWSRLDTETQYF. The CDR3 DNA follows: TGTGCCTGGAGCAGACTAGACACCGAGACCCAGTACTTC. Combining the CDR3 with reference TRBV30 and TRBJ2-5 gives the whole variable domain SQTIHQWPATLVQPVGSPLSLECTVEGTSNPNLYWYRQAAGRGLQLLFYSVGIGQISSEVPQNLSASRPQDRQFILSSKKLLLSDSGFYLCAWSRLDTETQYFGPGTRLLVL.

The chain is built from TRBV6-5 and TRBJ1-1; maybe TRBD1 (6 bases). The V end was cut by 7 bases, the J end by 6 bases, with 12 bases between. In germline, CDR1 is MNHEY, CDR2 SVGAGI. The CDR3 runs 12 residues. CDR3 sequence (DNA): TGTGCCAGCACTATCGGGACACCTGAAGCTTTCTTT. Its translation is CASTIGTPEAFF.

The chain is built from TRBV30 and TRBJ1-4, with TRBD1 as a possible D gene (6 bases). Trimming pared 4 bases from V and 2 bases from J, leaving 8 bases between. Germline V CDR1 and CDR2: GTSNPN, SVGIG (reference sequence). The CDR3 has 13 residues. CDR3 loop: CAWNQGTNEKLFF. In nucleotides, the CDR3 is TGTGCCTGGAACCAGGGGACTAATGAAAAACTGTTTTTT.

The DNA of the CDR3 is TGTGCCAGCTCAGACAGCTCTGGAAACACCATATATTTT. Amino acid sequence: CASSDSSGNTIYF. The chain employs TRBV18 and TRBJ1-3, with D maybe TRBD1 (5 bases). Trimming took off 5 bases at V and 0 bases at J, with 5 bases between the two ends. Germline assignment: CDR1 KGHSH and CDR2 LQKENI. This CDR3 comprises 13 residues. Variable domain in full (rest from reference TRBV18 and TRBJ1-3): NAGVMQNPRHLVRRRGQEARLRCSPMKGHSHVYWYRQLPEEGLKFMVYLQKENIIDESGMPKERFSAEFPKEGPSILRIQQVVRGDSAAYFCASSDSSGNTIYFGEGSWLTVV.

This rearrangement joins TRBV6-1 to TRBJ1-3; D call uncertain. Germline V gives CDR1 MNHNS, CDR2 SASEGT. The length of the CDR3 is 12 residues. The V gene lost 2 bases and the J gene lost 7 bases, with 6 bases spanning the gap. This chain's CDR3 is CASSESQNTIYF. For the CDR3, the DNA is TGTGCCAGCAGTGAAAGTCAGAACACCATATATTTT.

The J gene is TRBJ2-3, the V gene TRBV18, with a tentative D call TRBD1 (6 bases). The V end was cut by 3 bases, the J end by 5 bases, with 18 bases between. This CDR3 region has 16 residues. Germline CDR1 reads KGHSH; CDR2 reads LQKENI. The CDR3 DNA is TGTGCCAGCTCACCGAAAGAGGACAGCGTGGAAGATACGCAGTATTTT. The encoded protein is CASSPKEDSVEDTQYF.

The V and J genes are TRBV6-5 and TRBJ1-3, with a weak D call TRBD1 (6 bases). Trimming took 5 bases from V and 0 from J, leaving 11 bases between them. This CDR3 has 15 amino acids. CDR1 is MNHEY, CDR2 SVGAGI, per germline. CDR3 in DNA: TGTGCCAGCAGTCCGAACAGGGCCTCTGGAAACACCATATATTTT. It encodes CASSPNRASGNTIYF.

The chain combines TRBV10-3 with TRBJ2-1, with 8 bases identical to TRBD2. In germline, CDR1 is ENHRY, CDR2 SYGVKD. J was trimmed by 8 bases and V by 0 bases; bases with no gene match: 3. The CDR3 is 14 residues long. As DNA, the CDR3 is TGTGCCATCAGTGAGTCGGGGACTAGAGATGAGCAGTTCTTC. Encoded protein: CAISESGTRDEQFF.

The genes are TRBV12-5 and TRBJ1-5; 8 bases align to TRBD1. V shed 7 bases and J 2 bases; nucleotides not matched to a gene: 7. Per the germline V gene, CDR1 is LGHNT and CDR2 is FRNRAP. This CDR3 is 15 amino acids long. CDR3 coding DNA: TGTGCTAGTGCGAAGGTGACAGGGGGCAATCAGCCCCAGCATTTT. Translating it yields CASAKVTGGNQPQHF.

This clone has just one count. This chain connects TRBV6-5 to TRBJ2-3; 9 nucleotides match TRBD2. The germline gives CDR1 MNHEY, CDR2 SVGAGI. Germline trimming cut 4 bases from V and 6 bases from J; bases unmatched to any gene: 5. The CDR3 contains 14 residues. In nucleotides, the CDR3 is TGTGCCAGCAGTTTTAGCGGGGGATTCGATACGCAGTATTTT. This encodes CASSFSGGFDTQYF.

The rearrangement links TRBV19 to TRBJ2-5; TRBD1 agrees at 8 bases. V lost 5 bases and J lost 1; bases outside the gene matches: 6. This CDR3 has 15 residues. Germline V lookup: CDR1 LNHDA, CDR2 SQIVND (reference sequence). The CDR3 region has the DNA TGTGCCAGTAGTGCAGGGGGCTTCCTCCAAGAGACCCAGTACTTC. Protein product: CASSAGGFLQETQYF.

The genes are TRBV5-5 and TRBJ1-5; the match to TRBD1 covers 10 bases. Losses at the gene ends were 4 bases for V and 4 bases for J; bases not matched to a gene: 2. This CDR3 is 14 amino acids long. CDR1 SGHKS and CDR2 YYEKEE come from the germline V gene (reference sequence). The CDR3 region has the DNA TGTGCCAGCAGCCGACAGGGGGCAAATCAGCCCCAGCATTTT. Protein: CASSRQGANQPQHF. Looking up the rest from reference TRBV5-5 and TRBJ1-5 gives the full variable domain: DAGVTQSPTHLIKTRGQQVTLRCSPISGHKSVSWYQQVLGQGPQFIFQYYEKEERGRGNFPDRFSARQFPNYSSELNVNALLLGDSALYLCASSRQGANQPQHFGDGTRLSIL.

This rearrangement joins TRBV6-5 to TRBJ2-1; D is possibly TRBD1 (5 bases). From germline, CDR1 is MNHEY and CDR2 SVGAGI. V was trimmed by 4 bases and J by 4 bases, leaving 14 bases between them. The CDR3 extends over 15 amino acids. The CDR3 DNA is TGTGCCAGCAGTTCAGTGGGGCCGGAGTACAATGAGCAGTTCTTC. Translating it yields CASSSVGPEYNEQFF.

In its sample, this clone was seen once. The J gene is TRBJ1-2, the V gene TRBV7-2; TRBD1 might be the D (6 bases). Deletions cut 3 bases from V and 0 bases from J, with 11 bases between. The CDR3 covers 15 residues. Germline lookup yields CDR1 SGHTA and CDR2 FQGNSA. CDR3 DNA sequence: TGTGCCAGCAGCTTCCGGACAGTATCTAACTATGGCTACACCTTC. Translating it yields CASSFRTVSNYGYTF. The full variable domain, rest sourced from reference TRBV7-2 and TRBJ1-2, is GAGVSQSPSNKVTEKGKDVELRCDPISGHTALYWYRQSLGQGLEFLIYFQGNSAPDKSGLPSDRFSAERTGGSVSTLTIQRTQQEDSAVYLCASSFRTVSNYGYTFGSGTRLTVV.

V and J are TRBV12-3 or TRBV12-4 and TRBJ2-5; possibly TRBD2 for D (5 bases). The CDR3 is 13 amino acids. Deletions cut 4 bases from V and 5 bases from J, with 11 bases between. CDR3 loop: CASSSRERETQYF. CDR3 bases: TGTGCCAGCAGTTCGAGGGAAAGGGAGACCCAGTACTTC.